This paragraph covers one T cell receptor beta chain sequence. Germline assignment: CDR1 KGHSH and CDR2 LQKENI. V was pared by 3 bases and J by 4 bases, with 5 bases of the junction left unmatched. The CDR3 totals 14 residues. The data originate from a study of blood T cell repertoires in COVID-19. The overall study: Acute-phase and convalescent COVID-19 samples originated in the United States, Italy and Spain. Sources were T cells, B-cell-depleted T cells, or PBMCs; the material itself was cDNA or gDNA.

Original analysis: The assay estimated nucleated cells by amplifying reference gene primers. Only in-frame clones appear in the TCRdb table, and some are missing; sequencing was by immunoSEQ multiplex PCR. That table gives V, J and clone size, and the DNA gave D and trimming. The table includes 90,000 to 120,000 clones, 70% to 85% detected once. This receptor was identified in an older man with active or convalescent COVID-19. The genes are TRBV18 and TRBJ2-7; TRBD1 matches at 8 bases. The sequenced sample was peripheral blood. DNA of the CDR3: TGTGCCAGCTCACCCCGGGACAGGTGGTACGAGCAGTACTTC. Its translation is CASSPRDRWYEQYF. Full variable domain (missing parts from reference TRBV18 and TRBJ2-7): NAGVMQNPRHLVRRRGQEARLRCSPMKGHSHVYWYRQLPEEGLKFMVYLQKENIIDESGMPKERFSAEFPKEGPSILRIQQVVRGDSAAYFCASSPRDRWYEQYFGPGTRLTVT.